This T cell receptor (beta chain) was retrieved from a study of glioma-infiltrating T cells. Study-level findings and limits: Above-expected tissue-blood divergence occurred in all gliomas, most in low-grade ones.

This clonotype was seen ten or more times. Its antigen remains unknown. TCR alpha and beta CDR3 regions were amplified from RNA using iRepertoire nested multiplex PCR. One-step reverse transcription and amplification started from approximately 100-400 ng of tissue mRNA or PBMC total RNA. TCRdb redid the calling of the multiplex PCR reads with MiXCR, one entry per CDR3 protein. Of 20,000 to 25,000 distinct CDR3 sequences detected, 20% to 25% appear once; the ten largest clones hold roughly 13%. Per the germline V gene, CDR1 is KGHDR and CDR2 is SFDVKD. The CDR3 runs 13 residues. The V end lost 4 bases, the J end lost 4 bases, and 9 bases lay between the germline ends.

The chain is built from TRBV24-1 and TRBJ1-2; D unresolved. Sequenced material: glioma tissue, nonneoplastic brain tissue, or PBMCs (not recorded which). This clonotype was obtained from a human donor with low-grade glioma or glioblastoma, undergoing nonglioma brain surgery, or in good health (not recorded which). The CDR3 DNA reads TGTGCCACCAGTGACAAAGAAATCTATGGCTACACCTTC. It codes for CATSDKEIYGYTF.